The next 9 T cell receptor beta chains were all read from a single sample in a study of identical twins. Via MiXCR, TCRdb re-called the 5' RACE reads, giving one row per CDR3 protein. The data hold about 240,000 distinct CDR3 sequences, with roughly a tenth observed a single time. The sequencing input was memory T cells sorted from blood. The source is a man aged 45-60 years in good health.

This clonotype was picked up a small number of times. CDR3 amino acids: CASSLAGTGRGNEKLFF. In nucleotides, the CDR3 is TGTGCCAGCAGCTTAGCCGGGACAGGGAGGGGGAATGAAAAACTGTTTTTT. The chain links TRBV7-2 to TRBJ1-4; 9 positions match TRBD1. The length of the CDR3 is 17 residues. With V trimmed by 0 bases and J by 5 bases, 7 bases remained unmatched. From germline, CDR1 is SGHTA and CDR2 FQGNSA.

The chain joins TRBV10-3 to TRBJ2-7; a possible D gene is TRBD1 (6 bases). In germline, CDR1 is ENHRY, CDR2 SYGVKD. V gave up 3 bases and J gave up 0 bases, with 9 bases separating them. There are 14 residues in the CDR3. The CDR3 nucleotides are TGTGCCATCAGTGATGACAGGAGCTCCTACGAGCAGTACTTC. This gives the protein CAISDDRSSYEQYF.

The chain uses TRBV20-1 and TRBJ2-7; 7 bases are shared with TRBD1. Germline V gene sequence: CDR1 DFQATT, CDR2 SNEGSKA (reference sequence). The ends lost 4 bases at V and 5 bases at J; junction bases unmatched: 8. The CDR3 is 13 residues long. CDR3 loop: CSANDRARDEQYF. CDR3 bases: TGCAGTGCTAACGACAGGGCCCGCGACGAGCAGTACTTC.

There are many counts of this clonotype. This rearrangement joins TRBV5-1 to TRBJ2-3, with D possibly being TRBD1 or TRBD2 (6 bases each). V was trimmed by 7 bases and J by 5 bases, leaving 14 bases between them. Germline CDR1 SGHRS, CDR2 YFSETQ. This CDR3 has 13 residues. DNA for the CDR3: TGCGCCAGCTTCAACAGGGAGGAAGATACGCAGTATTTT. Its translation: CASFNREEDTQYF.

The rearrangement uses TRBV7-6 and TRBJ2-3; D not resolved. This CDR3 has 12 residues. Between the trimmed V and J ends, which lost 10 bases and 4 bases, there was a span of 12 bases. Germline V CDR1 and CDR2: SGHVS, FNYEAQ. CDR3: CAISNRADTQYF. DNA of the CDR3: TGTGCCATCTCCAATAGAGCAGATACGCAGTATTTT.

This clonotype was detected many times. The rearrangement joins TRBV3-1 to TRBJ2-7; D is uncertain. The germline V and J ends were trimmed by 0 bases and 10 bases, with 10 bases remaining between them. This CDR3 comprises 12 residues. The V gene's germline CDR1 is LGHDT and CDR2 YNNKEL (reference sequence). CDR3 DNA sequence: TGTGCCAGCAGCCAAGATACGAGACATCAGTACTTC. Translation gives CASSQDTRHQYF.

The table lists this clonotype with a few counts. The chain has TRBV9 and TRBJ2-5; a weak D match, TRBD2 (8 bases). CDR3 size: 15 residues. V gave up 5 bases and J gave up 5 bases, with 19 bases separating them. Germline lookup yields CDR1 SGDLS and CDR2 YYNGEE. CDR3 loop: CASSAGRGLYETQYF. As DNA, the CDR3 is TGTGCCAGCAGTGCCGGGAGGGGGCTTTACGAGACCCAGTACTTC.

The CDR3 loop reads CSARGPSTTPGANVLTF. The CDR3, as DNA: TGCAGTGCTAGGGGGCCTAGTACCACTCCTGGGGCCAACGTCCTGACTTTC. V gene TRBV20-1 combines with J gene TRBJ2-6; D perhaps matches TRBD1 (5 bases). The V gene lost 3 bases and the J gene lost 2 bases, with 17 bases spanning the gap. CDR1 is DFQATT and CDR2 is SNEGSKA in the germline V gene (reference sequence). This CDR3 has 17 residues.

This clonotype was recorded at least ten times. This sequence joins TRBV9 and TRBJ2-3; no reliable D call. Germline CDR1 reads SGDLS; CDR2 reads YYNGEE. The V end was cut by 3 bases, the J end by 6 bases, with 8 bases between. The CDR3 is 12 residues long. In nucleotides, the CDR3 is TGTGCCAGCAGCGGCCAGCACGATACGCAGTATTTT. Residues: CASSGQHDTQYF.